The 30 T cell receptor beta chains below all came from one sample that was sequenced in a study of OX40 agonist ivuxolimab in advanced cancers. Some clones are missing from TCRdb's copy, which holds only in-frame ones; the method was immunoSEQ multiplex PCR. This table holds some 46,000 clones, 70% to 90% found once. The material sequenced was CD4+ or CD8+ T cells sorted from blood, taken in a trial of the OX40 agonist ivuxolimab. These TCRs come from an adult with an advanced solid tumor such as melanoma, head and neck, liver or kidney cancer.

V gene TRBV11-2 combines with J gene TRBJ1-1; TRBD1 agrees at 7 bases. The V segment lost 0 bases and the J segment 0 bases; nucleotides outside the gene matches: 1. CDR3 size: 15 residues. CDR1 is SGHAT and CDR2 is FQNNGV in the germline V gene. The CDR3 nucleotides read TGTGCCAGCAGCTTAGATGGGACAGTGAACACTGAAGCTTTCTTT. It yields the protein CASSLDGTVNTEAFF.

This chain joins TRBV28 and TRBJ1-1; D is unresolved. This CDR3 is built from 12 residues. Germline V gene lookup returns CDR1 MDHEN and CDR2 SYDVKM. V was pared by 7 bases and J by 3 bases, with 9 bases between. The CDR3 DNA sequence: TGTGCCAGCACCTTAGGCGACACTGAAGCTTTCTTT. Translated, it gives CASTLGDTEAFF. The full variable domain, in which reference TRBV28 and TRBJ1-1 provide the parts outside the CDR3, is DVKVTQSSRYLVKRTGEKVFLECVQDMDHENMFWYRQDPGLGLRLIYFSYDVKMKEKGDIPEGYSVSREKKERFSLILESASTNQTSMYLCASTLGDTEAFFGQGTRLTVV.

This clone is judged large (0.1 to 1%). The chain recombines TRBV5-8 with TRBJ2-7; D is unresolved. The V end was cut by 2 bases, the J end by 2 bases, with 17 bases between. Germline-derived CDR1 and CDR2 are SGHTS and YDEGEE. The CDR3 spans 16 residues. The CDR3 region is CASSFRQDREAYEQYF. The DNA of the CDR3 is TGTGCCAGCAGCTTTCGCCAGGACCGAGAAGCCTACGAGCAGTACTTC.

The chain has TRBV12-2 and TRBJ2-5; the DNA was not used to check the table's D call, TRBD1. The J call may be in error: the DNA end matches TRBJ2-7 better. TRBV12-2 is a recognized pseudogene. This CDR3 region has 12 residues. The CDR3 DNA reads as TGTGCAAGTCGCTGGGACAGCTACGAGCAGTACTTC. As protein: CASRWDSYEQYF.

The chain uses TRBV6-1 and TRBJ1-2; D is unclear. The V gene's germline CDR1 is MNHNS and CDR2 SASEGT. CDR3 length equals 11 residues. V was trimmed by 6 bases and J by 8 bases, leaving 10 bases between them. The CDR3 is CASRYSEGYTF. For the CDR3, the DNA is TGTGCCAGCAGATACTCGGAGGGCTACACCTTC.

For this clone: A much larger clone lies a single base off, so this may be a read error. V gene TRBV4-2 combines with J gene TRBJ1-2; TRBD1 matches at 7 bases. CDR1 and CDR2 (germline): LGHNA, YNFKEQ. The CDR3 loop spans 16 amino acids. CDR3 in amino acids: CASSQDRAGGNDGHTF. The CDR3 region has the DNA TGTGCCAGCAGCCAAGATAGGGCAGGGGGAAACGATGGCCACACCTTC.

The chain is built from TRBV4-2 and TRBJ1-2, with D maybe TRBD1 (5 bases). Trimming stripped 0 bases from V and 6 bases from J, with 17 bases between. CDR1 and CDR2 (germline): LGHNA, YNFKEQ. This CDR3 comprises 16 residues. The CDR3 DNA reads as TGTGCCAGCAGCCAAGATCTTGGGGGAGGGATGAATGGCTACACCTTC. As protein: CASSQDLGGGMNGYTF.

The CDR3 bases are TGTGCCAGTAACGAAAATCAGGGTTATCAGCCCCAGCATTTT. Residues: CASNENQGYQPQHF. This rearrangement joins TRBV19 to TRBJ1-5; weak D call: TRBD1 (5 bases). The germline V and J ends were trimmed by 7 bases and 5 bases, with 15 bases remaining between them. Germline V gene lookup returns CDR1 LNHDA and CDR2 SQIVND (reference sequence). The length of the CDR3 is 14 residues.

This clone was seen once. This sequence joins TRBV19 and TRBJ2-3, with D possibly matching TRBD2 (5 bases). Germline assignment: CDR1 LNHDA and CDR2 SQIVND (reference sequence). The CDR3 contains 15 residues. The V end was cut by 10 bases, the J end by 0 bases, with 17 bases between. CDR3 DNA sequence: TGTGCCACCCTTGGGAGACACCGAAGCACAGATACGCAGTATTTT. Residues: CATLGRHRSTDTQYF.

The chain joins TRBV11-2 to TRBJ1-6; tentative D call: TRBD1 (5 bases). Germline-derived CDR1 and CDR2 are SGHAT and FQNNGV. This CDR3 is built from 16 residues. With 0 bases removed from V and 7 bases from J, the gap between germline ends came to 13 bases. As DNA, the CDR3 is TGTGCCAGCAGCTTAGAAACGCGGGGGAGGAATTCACCCCTCCACTTT. It translates to CASSLETRGRNSPLHF. Together with reference TRBV11-2 and TRBJ1-6, the CDR3 gives the full variable domain: EAGVAQSPRYKIIEKRQSVAFWCNPISGHATLYWYQQILGQGPKLLIQFQNNGVVDDSQLPKDRFSAERLKGVDSTLKIQPAKLEDSAVYLCASSLETRGRNSPLHFGNGTRLTVT.

This rearrangement joins TRBV28 to TRBJ2-2; 10 positions match TRBD1. CDR1 is MDHEN and CDR2 is SYDVKM in the germline V gene. The trim removed 5 bases at V and 0 bases at J, leaving 18 bases unmatched. The CDR3 is made up of 21 amino acids. This chain's CDR3 is CASSPSSPGQGSGANTGELFF. CDR3 nucleotide sequence: TGTGCCAGCAGTCCATCCTCCCCGGGACAGGGGAGTGGCGCGAACACCGGGGAGCTGTTTTTT.

This clone was detected only a few times. The chain couples TRBV9 to TRBJ2-7, with TRBD1 matching 9 bases. The V and J ends lost 3 bases and 6 bases, in that order; junction bases with no gene match: 7. The CDR3 extends over 14 amino acids. Germline V gene sequence: CDR1 SGDLS, CDR2 YYNGEE. The CDR3 nucleotides read TGTGCCAGCAGCGGTACCGGGACAGGGACCGAGCAGTACTTC. Protein product: CASSGTGTGTEQYF.

This chain links TRBV6-6 with TRBJ2-5, with D perhaps assigned TRBD1 or TRBD2 (6 bases each). This CDR3 spans 15 amino acids. The germline V and J ends were trimmed by 2 bases and 5 bases, with 15 bases remaining between them. Germline CDR1 is MNHNY and CDR2 is SVGAGI (reference sequence). The CDR3 sequence is CASSYRGPRKETQYF. In nucleotides, the CDR3 is TGTGCCAGCAGTTACCGGGGGCCCCGTAAGGAGACCCAGTACTTC.

Notes on this clone: Other DNA sequences within the sample encode an identical CDR3. This sequence joins TRBV5-1 and TRBJ2-1; D is possibly TRBD1 (6 bases). The CDR3 sequence is 13 residues long. The V and J ends lost 4 bases and 4 bases respectively, with 9 bases between them. Germline V gives CDR1 SGHRS, CDR2 YFSETQ. CDR3 sequence (DNA): TGCGCCAGCAGCCTTGACAGGTACAATGAGCAGTTCTTC. Its protein product is CASSLDRYNEQFF.

The rearrangement links TRBV6-5 to TRBJ1-2; no clear D gene. CDR1 MNHEY and CDR2 SVGAGI come from the germline V gene. V was cut by 2 bases and J by 3 bases, with 10 bases left in between. The CDR3 has 14 residues. CDR3 in DNA: TGTGCCAGCAGTTACATAGGAAGGGACTATGGCTACACCTTC. Its protein is CASSYIGRDYGYTF.

Notes on this clone: This specimen includes other DNA sequences encoding the same CDR3. This chain uses TRBV7-6 with TRBJ2-3; D call uncertain. The CDR3 is 15 amino acids. Germline V lookup: CDR1 SGHVS, CDR2 FNYEAQ. The germline V and J ends were trimmed by 1 base and 1 base, with 9 bases remaining between them. CDR3 loop: CASSLESIRTDTQYF. Written as DNA, the CDR3 is TGTGCCAGCAGCTTAGAGTCTATCCGCACAGATACGCAGTATTTT.

The sample holds a few counts of this clone. The chain uses TRBV7-3 and TRBJ1-1; the match to TRBD1 covers 9 bases. CDR3 length equals 14 residues. The V gene end was trimmed by 8 bases and the J gene end by 5 bases; junction bases not matched to a gene: 9. Germline V gene lookup returns CDR1 SGHTA and CDR2 FQGTGA. The CDR3 loop reads CASSWGQGLTEAFF. The CDR3 nucleotides read TGTGCCAGCTCTTGGGGACAGGGATTAACTGAAGCTTTCTTT.

The V and J genes are TRBV21-1 and TRBJ2-3; the DNA was not used to check the table's D call, TRBD2. TRBV21-1 is a documented pseudogene. The CDR3 is 20 amino acids. DNA of the CDR3: TGTGCCAGCAGCACCCCCAAGGTCCCGGGACTAGCGGGGGTGGAAGATACGCAGTATTTT. Its protein product is CASSTPKVPGLAGVEDTQYF.

The genes are TRBV28 and TRBJ2-7, with 9 bases lining up with TRBD1. Germline values: CDR1 MDHEN, CDR2 SYDVKM. V shed 6 bases, J shed 2 bases, and the junction held 5 bases outside the gene matches. The CDR3 totals 14 residues. This chain's CDR3 is CASSHGQGPYEQYF. In DNA, the CDR3 is TGTGCCAGCAGCCACGGACAGGGGCCCTACGAGCAGTACTTC.

The rearrangement uses TRBV27 and TRBJ1-5; D is unresolved. CDR1 is MNHEY, CDR2 SMNVEV, per germline (reference sequence). This CDR3 comprises 15 residues. Trimming removed 1 base at V and 6 bases at J, with 13 bases between. In DNA form, the CDR3 reads TGTGCCAGCAGTTTATTTATGCGGTCCGGTCAGCCCCAGCATTTT. It yields the protein CASSLFMRSGQPQHF.

The chain combines TRBV4-1 with TRBJ2-5, with 11 bases lining up with TRBD2. The CDR3 is 17 amino acids. Germline V gene sequence: CDR1 MGHRA, CDR2 YSYEKL. J was trimmed by 1 base and V by 0 bases; bases with no gene match: 4. CDR3 protein: CASSQEGTSGGQETQYF. The CDR3 DNA reads TGCGCCAGCAGCCAAGAGGGCACTAGCGGGGGCCAAGAGACCCAGTACTTC.

In its sample, this clone was seen a few times. V usage is TRBV5-4 and J usage is TRBJ2-7; the D call may be TRBD1 or TRBD2 (5 bases each). With 0 bases removed from V and 5 bases from J, the gap between germline ends came to 15 bases. In germline, CDR1 is SGHNT, CDR2 YYREEE (reference sequence). The CDR3 is 15 residues long. The CDR3 sequence is CASSLAGRSEDEQYF. The CDR3 DNA sequence: TGTGCCAGCAGCTTGGCAGGGAGATCTGAGGACGAGCAGTACTTC.

In its sample, this clone was seen once. V and J are TRBV5-6 and TRBJ2-3; 11 bases line up with TRBD2. Germline V gene sequence: CDR1 SGHDT, CDR2 YYEEEE. The CDR3 has 15 amino acids. Germline trimming cut 4 bases from V and 2 bases from J; bases unmatched to any gene: 3. In DNA form, the CDR3 reads TGTGCCAGCAGCGGTAGCGGGGGGGTCACAGATACGCAGTATTTT. Amino acids: CASSGSGGVTDTQYF. The full variable domain, in which reference TRBV5-6 and TRBJ2-3 provide the parts outside the CDR3, is DAGVTQSPTHLIKTRGQQVTLRCSPKSGHDTVSWYQQALGQGPQFIFQYYEEEERQRGNFPDRFSGHQFPNYSSELNVNALLLGDSALYLCASSGSGGVTDTQYFGPGTRLTVL.

This rearrangement joins TRBV7-6 to TRBJ2-7, with D maybe TRBD1 (7 bases). V was clipped by 0 bases and J by 2 bases, with 14 bases between them. Germline assignment: CDR1 SGHVS and CDR2 FNYEAQ. CDR3 size: 16 residues. For the CDR3, the DNA is TGTGCCAGCAGCTTAGCGGCGGGGACAGTGGCCTACGAGCAGTACTTC. It yields the protein CASSLAAGTVAYEQYF.

The chain joins TRBV6-1 to TRBJ2-2, with D perhaps TRBD1 (7 bases). The CDR3 runs 18 residues. The V end was cut by 0 bases, the J end by 3 bases, with 17 bases between. Germline V gives CDR1 MNHNS, CDR2 SASEGT. The DNA for the CDR3 is TGTGCCAGCAGTGAAGCGGCGGGGAAAGGGGGCGACACCGGGGAGCTGTTTTTT. It codes for CASSEAAGKGGDTGELFF.

The CDR3 protein is CASRPHLGTGSEGTEAFF. As DNA, the CDR3 is TGTGCCAGTAGGCCTCACCTCGGGACAGGGAGCGAGGGCACTGAAGCTTTCTTT. This chain joins TRBV19 and TRBJ1-1, with 9 bases matching TRBD1. This CDR3 spans 18 amino acids. Germline CDR1 is LNHDA and CDR2 is SQIVND (reference sequence). The V and J ends lost 6 bases and 4 bases, in that order; junction bases with no gene match: 18.

This chain joins TRBV4-2 and TRBJ1-2; D not resolved. The CDR3 is 14 residues long. Trimming stripped 4 bases from V and 10 bases from J, with 19 bases between. Germline-derived CDR1 and CDR2 are LGHNA and YNFKEQ. The DNA of the CDR3 is TGTGCCAGCAGCCCAATAGGACCGTTCGTAGACTACACCTTC. Translation: CASSPIGPFVDYTF.

CDR3 DNA sequence: TGCGCCAGCAGCCACACCCAGGGGGGCACTGAAGCTTTCTTT. It codes for CASSHTQGGTEAFF. The chain combines TRBV4-1 with TRBJ1-1; 7 bases line up with TRBD1. The CDR3 spans 14 residues. The V gene end was trimmed by 3 bases and the J gene end by 4 bases; junction bases not matched to a gene: 5. CDR1 is MGHRA and CDR2 is YSYEKL in the germline V gene.

This clone was counted once. This chain joins TRBV6-5 and TRBJ2-7; D gene ambiguous. There are 12 residues in the CDR3. Trimming shortened V by 6 bases and J by 2 bases, and 8 bases separated the two germline ends. Per the germline V gene, CDR1 is MNHEY and CDR2 is SVGAGI. The CDR3 reads CASRGGAYEQYF. CDR3 nucleotides: TGTGCCAGCAGGGGTGGGGCCTACGAGCAGTACTTC.

The chain recombines TRBV5-6 with TRBJ2-5; 10 positions match TRBD1. Germline V gene sequence: CDR1 SGHDT, CDR2 YYEEEE. CDR3 length: 15 amino acids. V shed 4 bases, J shed 4 bases, and the junction held 7 bases outside the gene matches. In nucleotides, the CDR3 is TGTGCCAGCAGCGTACTGACAGGGGGCGGAGAGACCCAGTACTTC. It yields the protein CASSVLTGGGETQYF.